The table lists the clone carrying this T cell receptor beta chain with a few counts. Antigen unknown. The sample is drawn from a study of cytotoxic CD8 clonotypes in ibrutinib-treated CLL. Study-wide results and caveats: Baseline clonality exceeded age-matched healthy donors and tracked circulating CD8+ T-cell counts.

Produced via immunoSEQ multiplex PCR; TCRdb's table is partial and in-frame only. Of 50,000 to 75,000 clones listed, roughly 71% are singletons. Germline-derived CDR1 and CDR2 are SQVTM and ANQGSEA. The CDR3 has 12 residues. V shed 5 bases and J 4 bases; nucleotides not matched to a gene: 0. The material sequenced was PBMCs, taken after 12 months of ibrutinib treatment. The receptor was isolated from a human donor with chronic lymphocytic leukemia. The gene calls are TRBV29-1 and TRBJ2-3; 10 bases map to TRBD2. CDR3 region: CSVSGRADTQYF. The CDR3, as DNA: TGCAGCGTTAGCGGGAGGGCAGATACGCAGTATTTT.